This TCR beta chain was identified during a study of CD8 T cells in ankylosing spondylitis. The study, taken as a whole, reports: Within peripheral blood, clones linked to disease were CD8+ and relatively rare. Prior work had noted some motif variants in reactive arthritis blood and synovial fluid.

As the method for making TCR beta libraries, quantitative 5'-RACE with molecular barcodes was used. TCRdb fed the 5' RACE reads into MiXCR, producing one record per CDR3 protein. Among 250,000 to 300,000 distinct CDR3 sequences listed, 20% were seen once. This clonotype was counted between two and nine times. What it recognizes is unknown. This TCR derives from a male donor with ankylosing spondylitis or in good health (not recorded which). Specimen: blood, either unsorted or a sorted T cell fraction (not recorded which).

In DNA form, the CDR3 reads TGCAGTGCTAGAGTTGGACTACTCAACACCGGGGAGCTGTTTTTT. It encodes CSARVGLLNTGELFF. This chain connects TRBV20-1 to TRBJ2-2, with D possibly matching TRBD2 (6 bases). Trimming took 1 base from V and 2 from J, leaving 11 bases between them. The CDR3 runs 15 residues. CDR1 and CDR2 from the germline V gene are DFQATT and SNEGSKA (reference sequence).